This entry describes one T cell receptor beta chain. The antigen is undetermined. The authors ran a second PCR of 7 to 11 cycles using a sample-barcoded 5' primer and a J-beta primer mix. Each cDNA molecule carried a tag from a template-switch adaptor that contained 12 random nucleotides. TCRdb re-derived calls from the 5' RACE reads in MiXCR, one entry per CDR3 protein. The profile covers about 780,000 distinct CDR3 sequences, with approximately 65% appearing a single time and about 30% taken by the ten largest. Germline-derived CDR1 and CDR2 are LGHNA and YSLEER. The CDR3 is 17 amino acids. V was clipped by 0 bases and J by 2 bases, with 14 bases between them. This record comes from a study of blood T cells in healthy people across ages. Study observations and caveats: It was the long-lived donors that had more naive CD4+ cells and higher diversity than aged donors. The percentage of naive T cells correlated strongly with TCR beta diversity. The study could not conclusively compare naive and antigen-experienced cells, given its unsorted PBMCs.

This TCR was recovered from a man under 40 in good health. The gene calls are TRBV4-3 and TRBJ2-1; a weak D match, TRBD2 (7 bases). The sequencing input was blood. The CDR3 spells CASSQENEGGTYNEQFF. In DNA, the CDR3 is TGCGCCAGCAGCCAAGAAAATGAGGGGGGGACCTACAATGAGCAGTTCTTC.